The 22 T cell receptor beta chains reported below all come from one sample, sequenced in a study of T cell responses to AZD1222 COVID-19 vaccine. Assay used: immunoSEQ multiplex PCR; TCRdb lists only in-frame clones, some missing. The table includes about 120,000 clones, about 91% detected once. The source material was peripheral blood, sampled on day 0 of AZD1222 vaccination. The receptors stem from an adult in good health.

The chain uses TRBV18 and TRBJ2-7; 8 nucleotides match TRBD1. CDR1 is KGHSH and CDR2 is LQKENI in the germline V gene. The V and J ends lost 2 bases and 2 bases, in that order; junction bases with no gene match: 5. This CDR3 is 15 amino acids long. DNA of the CDR3: TGTGCCAGCTCACCAAGACAGGGGCCCACCTACGAGCAGTACGTC. Protein sequence: CASSPRQGPTYEQYV.

The chain is built from TRBV18 and TRBJ2-1; D gene ambiguous. This CDR3 region has 16 residues. V dropped 0 bases and J dropped 4 bases, with 13 bases sitting between them. The germline CDR1 and CDR2 sequences are KGHSH and LQKENI. The CDR3 sequence is CASSPPLDESYNEQFF. The CDR3 DNA sequence: TGTGCCAGCTCACCACCCCTCGACGAGTCATACAATGAGCAGTTCTTC. The complete variable domain, with remaining parts taken from reference TRBV18 and TRBJ2-1, reads NAGVMQNPRHLVRRRGQEARLRCSPMKGHSHVYWYRQLPEEGLKFMVYLQKENIIDESGMPKERFSAEFPKEGPSILRIQQVVRGDSAAYFCASSPPLDESYNEQFFGPGTRLTVL.

This chain links TRBV19 with TRBJ1-1; 7 nucleotides line up with TRBD1. The CDR3 has 12 amino acids. Trimming at V came to 10 bases and at J to 4 bases, leaving 6 bases not matched to a gene. From germline, CDR1 is LNHDA and CDR2 SQIVND (reference sequence). CDR3 amino acids: CATTGEITEAFF. The CDR3 DNA reads TGTGCCACCACAGGGGAAATCACTGAAGCTTTCTTT.

This chain links TRBV2 with TRBJ1-4; D call uncertain. The V and J ends lost 7 bases and 3 bases respectively, with 18 bases between them. Germline V gives CDR1 SNHLY, CDR2 FYNNEI. CDR3 length: 16 amino acids. The CDR3 nucleotides are TGTGCCAGCAAACGCCTTGGGTTCGGGGCTAATGAAAAACTGTTTTTT. Residues: CASKRLGFGANEKLFF.

The chain uses TRBV7-9 and TRBJ1-2; the D gene is possibly TRBD1 (5 bases). Trimming cost V 8 bases and J 5 bases, with 12 bases left between them. Germline loops: CDR1 SEHNR, CDR2 FQNEAQ (reference sequence). The CDR3 is 12 amino acids. CDR3 nucleotides: TGTGCCAGCGAGGGGCCGGGGTATGGCTACACCTTC. Protein sequence: CASEGPGYGYTF.

This chain links TRBV18 with TRBJ1-5, with TRBD1 identical over 12 bases. CDR1 KGHSH and CDR2 LQKENI come from the germline V gene. Trimming removed 5 bases from V and 6 bases from J; junction bases left unmatched: 8. The CDR3 loop spans 16 amino acids. CDR3 in DNA: TGTGCCAGCTCAAACACGGGACAGGGGGCCGGTCAGCCCCAGCATTTT. Amino acids: CASSNTGQGAGQPQHF.

The chain couples TRBV6-6 to TRBJ1-6, with D possibly matching TRBD1 (6 bases). Germline V gene data show CDR1 as MNHNY and CDR2 as SVGAGI (reference sequence). The CDR3 sequence is 16 residues long. V lost 4 bases and J 9 bases, leaving 19 bases between the germline ends. CDR3 coding DNA: TGTGCCAGCAGTTCCCGGGGGGGGCAGGAACGTTCACCCCTCCACTTT. Translated, it gives CASSSRGGQERSPLHF.

The genes are TRBV19 and TRBJ2-2, with D perhaps TRBD2 (5 bases). CDR3 length equals 17 residues. V lost 1 base, J lost 0 bases, and 12 bases lay in between. Germline V lookup: CDR1 LNHDA, CDR2 SQIVND (reference sequence). CDR3 sequence (DNA): TGTGCCAGTAGTATAGGGACCGGGATTGCGAACACCGGGGAGCTGTTTTTT. Protein sequence: CASSIGTGIANTGELFF.

The chain combines TRBV5-8 with TRBJ2-5; the D is unclear. The germline gives CDR1 SGHTS, CDR2 YDEGEE. This CDR3 contains 13 residues. V was clipped by 2 bases and J by 0 bases, with 5 bases between them. DNA of the CDR3: TGTGCCAGCAGCTTATTTAACCAAGAGACCCAGTACTTC. Translated, it gives CASSLFNQETQYF.

This chain links TRBV7-9 with TRBJ1-1; D is uncertain. Germline V gene lookup returns CDR1 SEHNR and CDR2 FQNEAQ (reference sequence). The CDR3 is 13 amino acids. V lost 5 bases, J lost 7 bases, and 14 bases lay in between. The CDR3 DNA reads as TGTGCCAGCAGCCCCATCAACGGCGGTGAAGCTTTCTTT. Translation gives CASSPINGGEAFF. The complete variable domain, with remaining parts taken from reference TRBV7-9 and TRBJ1-1, reads DTGVSQNPRHKITKRGQNVTFRCDPISEHNRLYWYRQTLGQGPEFLTYFQNEAQLEKSRLLSDRFSAERPKGSFSTLEIQRTEQGDSAMYLCASSPINGGEAFFGQGTRLTVV.

The chain couples TRBV3-1 (or the pseudogene TRBV3-2) to TRBJ2-5, with 10 bases matching TRBD1. CDR3 length: 14 residues. Germline V gene lookup returns CDR1 LGHDT and CDR2 YNNKEL (reference sequence). V lost 7 bases and J lost 5; bases outside the gene matches: 7. The CDR3 reads CASNFPGQGETQYF. The CDR3 region has the DNA TGTGCCAGCAACTTCCCGGGACAGGGGGAGACCCAGTACTTC.

This clone was observed a single time. This chain uses TRBV27 with TRBJ1-3, with a weak D call TRBD1 (6 bases). Germline V CDR1 and CDR2: MNHEY, SMNVEV (reference sequence). This CDR3 region has 17 residues. The ends were cut back, 6 bases at V and 1 base at J, with 19 bases in the middle. The CDR3 sequence is CASSPLFGGFSGNTIYF. Written as DNA, the CDR3 is TGTGCCAGCAGCCCTCTTTTCGGGGGCTTTTCTGGAAACACCATATATTTT.

The chain links TRBV30 to TRBJ1-1, with no clear D. Germline V gives CDR1 GTSNPN, CDR2 SVGIG (reference sequence). The CDR3 is 12 amino acids. Trimming shortened V by 4 bases and J by 4 bases, and 10 bases separated the two germline ends. The CDR3 reads CAWTFPATEAFF. The CDR3 nucleotides are TGTGCCTGGACCTTCCCAGCCACTGAAGCTTTCTTT. Complete variable domain (other parts from reference TRBV30 and TRBJ1-1): SQTIHQWPATLVQPVGSPLSLECTVEGTSNPNLYWYRQAAGRGLQLLFYSVGIGQISSEVPQNLSASRPQDRQFILSSKKLLLSDSGFYLCAWTFPATEAFFGQGTRLTVV.

The chain carries TRBV5-4 and TRBJ2-1, with 9 positions matching TRBD2. Germline CDR1 is SGHNT and CDR2 is YYREEE (reference sequence). After removal of 0 bases from V and 6 bases from J, the junction contained 1 base not matched to a gene. The CDR3 extends over 14 amino acids. The CDR3 region has the DNA TGTGCCAGCAGCTTGGCGACTAGCGGCAATGAGCAGTTCTTC. Translating it yields CASSLATSGNEQFF. Combining the CDR3 with reference TRBV5-4 and TRBJ2-1 gives the whole variable domain ETGVTQSPTHLIKTRGQQVTLRCSSQSGHNTVSWYQQALGQGPQFIFQYYREEENGRGNFPPRFSGLQFPNYSSELNVNALELDDSALYLCASSLATSGNEQFFGPGTRLTVL.

This sequence joins TRBV11-1 and TRBJ1-1, with TRBD1 as a possible D gene (5 bases). CDR1 is SGHAT and CDR2 is FQDESV in the germline V gene (reference sequence). CDR3 length equals 13 residues. Trimming shortened V by 5 bases and J by 5 bases, and 12 bases separated the two germline ends. CDR3 in amino acids: CASSPAGGTEAFF. In DNA, the CDR3 is TGTGCCAGCAGCCCGGCGGGGGGGACTGAAGCTTTCTTT. Full variable domain (remainder filled in from reference TRBV11-1 and TRBJ1-1): EAEVAQSPRYKITEKSQAVAFWCDPISGHATLYWYRQILGQGPELLVQFQDESVVDDSQLPKDRFSAERLKGVDSTLKIQPAELGDSAMYLCASSPAGGTEAFFGQGTRLTVV.

V usage is TRBV6-5 and J usage is TRBJ1-1; maybe TRBD1 (6 bases). From germline, CDR1 is MNHEY and CDR2 SVGAGI. The CDR3 runs 15 residues. Trimming left V 1 base short and J 4 bases short, with 13 bases between. The CDR3 region has the DNA TGTGCCAGCAGTTACTGGGGACAACCGGGCACTGAAGCTTTCTTT. Its translation: CASSYWGQPGTEAFF.

This chain links TRBV18 with TRBJ1-4; no clear D gene. V shed 4 bases and J shed 7 bases, with 10 bases lying between them. Germline CDR1 is KGHSH and CDR2 is LQKENI. The CDR3 runs to 13 residues. The CDR3 here is CASSLEGVEKLFF. CDR3 bases: TGTGCCAGCTCACTTGAGGGCGTTGAAAAACTGTTTTTT.

The rearrangement uses TRBV11-3 and TRBJ1-1; perhaps TRBD1 as D (5 bases). Trimming stripped 4 bases from V and 1 base from J, with 7 bases between. In germline, CDR1 is SGHNT, CDR2 YENEEA. The CDR3 totals 13 residues. CDR3 residues: CASSSQENTEAFF. The CDR3 DNA follows: TGTGCCAGCAGCTCACAGGAGAACACTGAAGCTTTCTTT.

The rearrangement uses TRBV19 and TRBJ1-6, with 8 bases fitting TRBD1. Germline loops: CDR1 LNHDA, CDR2 SQIVND (reference sequence). The CDR3 contains 16 residues. Losses at the gene ends were 4 bases for V and 7 bases for J; bases not matched to a gene: 9. CDR3 sequence reads: CASSNLQGASNSPLHF. The CDR3 bases are TGTGCCAGTAGTAACCTTCAGGGGGCAAGCAATTCACCCCTCCACTTT.

The V call is TRBV7-9, the J call TRBJ1-3; TRBD1 matches 7 bases. V gave up 1 base and J gave up 3 bases; unmatched junction bases: 6. Germline CDR1 is SEHNR and CDR2 is FQNEAQ (reference sequence). The CDR3 has 16 amino acids. The CDR3 protein is CASSLVEGARGNTIYF. The CDR3 nucleotides are TGTGCCAGCAGCTTAGTTGAGGGGGCGCGTGGAAACACCATATATTTT.

This rearrangement joins TRBV14 to TRBJ2-7; D is ambiguous. V shed 1 base and J shed 9 bases, with 13 bases lying between them. CDR1 SGHDN and CDR2 FVKESK come from the germline V gene. This CDR3 has 13 residues. The CDR3 loop reads CASSQAPPTWQYF. CDR3 coding DNA: TGTGCCAGCAGCCAAGCCCCCCCTACGTGGCAGTACTTC.

The chain has TRBV9 and TRBJ1-3, with TRBD1 identical over 7 bases. The germline V gene has CDR1 SGDLS and CDR2 YYNGEE. The length of the CDR3 is 16 residues. V lost 0 bases, J lost 0 bases, and 3 bases stayed unmatched. The CDR3 loop is CASSVEGGFSGNTIYF. Here the CDR3 DNA reads TGTGCCAGCAGCGTAGAAGGGGGCTTCTCTGGAAACACCATATATTTT.